These T cell receptor beta chains were read from a single sample in a study of glioma-infiltrating T cells after dendritic cell vaccination. Produced via immunoSEQ multiplex PCR; TCRdb's table is partial and in-frame only. The table has 95,000 to 110,000 clones, 81% seen once; the top ten hold about an eighth. The sequencing used blood, collected before dendritic cell vaccination. These receptors were collected from a human donor with glioblastoma. Both conserved end residues are part of each CDR3. Each record gives: V gene, D gene, CDR3 protein. A D gene is named only where the DNA matches it firmly.

>TRBV6-1|TRBD2
CASITWGGSAYEQYF
>TRBV5-8|.
CASSFSTVLTF
>TRBV5-4|.
CASSFKGAQETQYF
>TRBV6-5|.
CASSSGTLNTEAFF
>TRBV6-1|.
CASSEVGQEGTDTQYF
>TRBV7-2|.
CASSSHAGVNSPLHF
>TRBV5-6|.
CASSFLSGRNYGYTF
>TRBV19|TRBD1
CASRIGTENTGELFF
>TRBV6-1|.
CASSQEAISPLHF
>TRBV19|TRBD1
CASRAGTGLRSYGYTF
>TRBV29-1|.
CSVRGLTGSESGNTIYF
>TRBV27|.
CASSFGGINQPQHF
>TRBV23-1|TRBD1
CASSKGTGVAWPQHF
>TRBV15|.
CATSRGGASYEQYF
>TRBV6-1|.
CASESWQGIQPQHF
>TRBV4-3|TRBD2
CASSQLAGGVQETQYF
>TRBV5-1|TRBD2
CASSQAGADTQYF
>TRBV7-3|.
CASKFGKNTEAFF
>TRBV5-6|TRBD1
CASSSGQAITDTQYF
>TRBV7-2|.
CASSLLSLGSRETQYF
>TRBV4-2|TRBD2
CASNTLAGSTGEQYF
>TRBV11-2|.
CASSLRREAFF
>TRBV20-1|TRBD1
CSALQGGEPFF
>TRBV6-5|.
CASSFNYNSPLHF
>TRBV7-8|TRBD1
CASSLAPGAGGTRGEQFF
>TRBV18|TRBD1
CASSPRTGAATNYGYTF
>TRBV7-9|TRBD2
CASSSGGGRWTGELFF
>TRBV19|.
CASSIDDRYTDTQYF
>TRBV7-9|TRBD1
CASSLGQGMGGYTF
>TRBV4-1|TRBD2
CASMTSGGGDGELFF
>TRBV11-3|.
CASSLRQGRYTF
>TRBV6-1|.
CASGIGYQETQYF
>TRBV7-3|.
CASSEGRGLLWAEAFF
>TRBV2|.
CASSEYTGELFF
>TRBV7-9|TRBD1
CASSPSGQGGDYGYTF
>TRBV6-5|TRBD2
CASGTRGDNEQFF
>TRBV21-1|.
CASSKRDSKIWSSYNEQFF
>TRBV5-4|TRBD1
CASSLAGGVAFF
>TRBV6-1|.
CASSELGSNEKLFF
>TRBV19|TRBD1
CASSILTDRISF
>TRBV4-2|TRBD1
CASSHLTGQGATEAFF
>TRBV19|TRBD1
CASSIDLRRDRGNTEAFF